The 21 T cell receptor beta chains presented below share a single source sample, sequenced in a study of T cell responses to AZD1222 COVID-19 vaccine. The table came from immunoSEQ multiplex PCR; TCRdb's copy has only in-frame clones and leaves some out. Of around 110,000 clones listed, 70% to 90% were seen once; the top ten hold 4.8%. The sample consisted of peripheral blood, taken 28 days after the second AZD1222 dose. All receptors come from an adult who received the AZD1222 COVID-19 vaccine.

The rearrangement joins TRBV3-1 (or the pseudogene TRBV3-2) to TRBJ1-6; 7 bases fit TRBD1. The CDR3 runs 16 residues. CDR1 is LGHDT, CDR2 YNNKEL, per germline (reference sequence). With 1 base clipped from V and 2 bases from J, the junction kept 2 bases outside the gene matches. The CDR3 region has the DNA TGTGCCAGCAGCCAAGTTACAGGGGCCTATAATTCACCCCTCCACTTT. Residues: CASSQVTGAYNSPLHF.

The gene calls are TRBV4-1 and TRBJ1-5; D is uncertain. The CDR3 is 15 residues long. The ends were cut back, 1 base at V and 2 bases at J, with 9 bases in the middle. Germline assignment: CDR1 MGHRA and CDR2 YSYEKL. CDR3 in amino acids: CASSQVSRGNQPQHF. As DNA, the CDR3 is TGCGCCAGCAGCCAAGTCTCCCGGGGCAATCAGCCCCAGCATTTT.

This chain joins TRBV9 and TRBJ2-1; 15 bases match TRBD2. Germline CDR1 reads SGDLS; CDR2 reads YYNGEE. The trim removed 2 bases at V and 7 bases at J, leaving 7 bases unmatched. This CDR3 comprises 17 residues. CDR3 nucleotides: TGTGCCAGCAGCGTTGGACTAGCGGGGGGGCCGGGTAATGAGCAGTTCTTC. This encodes CASSVGLAGGPGNEQFF.

The chain links TRBV6-5 to TRBJ1-2; D is perhaps TRBD1 (5 bases). CDR1 is MNHEY, CDR2 SVGAGI, per germline. The CDR3 totals 11 residues. Trimming shortened V by 6 bases and J by 8 bases, and 10 bases separated the two germline ends. The CDR3 sequence is CASSQGPGYTF. For the CDR3, the DNA is TGTGCCAGCAGCCAGGGACCCGGCTACACCTTC.

This chain joins TRBV5-4 and TRBJ2-1; 8 positions agree with TRBD1. CDR1 and CDR2 (germline): SGHNT, YYREEE (reference sequence). V lost 3 bases to trimming and J lost 9 bases; unmatched junction nucleotides: 8. This CDR3 has 14 residues. CDR3 nucleotide sequence: TGTGCCAGCAGCTCAGGGGGCGGGATCTCTGAGCAGTTCTTC. Its translation: CASSSGGGISEQFF. Filled out from reference TRBV5-4 and TRBJ2-1, the complete variable domain reads ETGVTQSPTHLIKTRGQQVTLRCSSQSGHNTVSWYQQALGQGPQFIFQYYREEENGRGNFPPRFSGLQFPNYSSELNVNALELDDSALYLCASSSGGGISEQFFGPGTRLTVL.

J is TRBJ1-1 and V is TRBV5-6; 10 bases map to TRBD1. Germline V gene lookup returns CDR1 SGHDT and CDR2 YYEEEE. Trimming at V came to 4 bases and at J to 5 bases, leaving 5 bases not matched to a gene. This CDR3 region has 14 residues. CDR3 amino acids: CASSAGTGETEAFF. In DNA form, the CDR3 reads TGTGCCAGCAGCGCTGGGACAGGGGAAACTGAAGCTTTCTTT.

This clone was recorded a few times. This chain links TRBV3-1 (or the pseudogene TRBV3-2) with TRBJ1-1, with 10 bases lining up with TRBD1. CDR3 length equals 15 residues. Trimming cost V 2 bases and J 5 bases; bases outside gene matches: 5. Germline V gene lookup returns CDR1 LGHDT and CDR2 YNNKEL (reference sequence). CDR3 region: CASSQPGQGRTEAFF. CDR3 coding DNA: TGTGCCAGCAGCCAACCGGGACAGGGGAGGACTGAAGCTTTCTTT.

With respect to this clone: In the same sample, other DNA sequences code for this CDR3. The chain couples TRBV11-2 to TRBJ2-7, with 8 nucleotides matching TRBD1. The CDR3 contains 14 residues. V was clipped by 6 bases and J by 1 base; unmatched bases: 5. The germline CDR1 and CDR2 sequences are SGHAT and FQNNGV. As DNA, the CDR3 is TGTGCCAGCAGTACTGGACAGGGATCCTACGAGCAGTACTTC. Translation: CASSTGQGSYEQYF.

The genes are TRBV3-1 (or the pseudogene TRBV3-2) and TRBJ1-1, with TRBD1 as a possible D gene (5 bases). The germline V gene has CDR1 LGHDT and CDR2 YNNKEL (reference sequence). V was clipped by 4 bases and J by 5 bases, with 14 bases between them. The CDR3 consists of 14 residues. The CDR3, as DNA: TGTGCCAGCAGCCGGGGGGAAACTTTGACTGAAGCTTTCTTT. Translating gives CASSRGETLTEAFF.

The chain combines TRBV6-5 with TRBJ2-7; a possible D gene is TRBD2 (5 bases). This CDR3 spans 15 amino acids. Germline V gene lookup returns CDR1 MNHEY and CDR2 SVGAGI. The V and J ends lost 0 bases and 0 bases respectively, with 9 bases between them. The CDR3 bases are TGTGCCAGCAGTTACTCTAGAGGGTACTCCTACGAGCAGTACTTC. Translating gives CASSYSRGYSYEQYF.

The V gene is TRBV11-2, the J gene TRBJ2-7; D unclear. The CDR3 runs 14 residues. Germline V CDR1 and CDR2: SGHAT, FQNNGV. Trimming took 5 bases from V and 5 from J, leaving 16 bases between them. The CDR3, as DNA: TGTGCCAGCAGCGCGGACCTCAGGACGGACGAGCAGTACTTC. Protein sequence: CASSADLRTDEQYF. Based on the CDR3 plus reference TRBV11-2 and TRBJ2-7, the full variable domain is EAGVAQSPRYKIIEKRQSVAFWCNPISGHATLYWYQQILGQGPKLLIQFQNNGVVDDSQLPKDRFSAERLKGVDSTLKIQPAKLEDSAVYLCASSADLRTDEQYFGPGTRLTVT.

J is TRBJ2-7 and V is TRBV19, with 9 bases aligning to TRBD2. Trimming took 3 bases from V and 1 from J; bases not matched to a gene: 7. Germline loops: CDR1 LNHDA, CDR2 SQIVND (reference sequence). The CDR3 has 16 residues. CDR3 protein: CASSISLAGTSYEQYF. CDR3 DNA: TGTGCCAGTAGTATCTCTCTAGCGGGGACTTCCTACGAGCAGTACTTC.

The chain combines TRBV4-1 with TRBJ2-7; D remains ambiguous. Trimming removed 0 bases from V and 0 bases from J, with 12 bases in between. The CDR3 is 16 amino acids. Germline V lookup: CDR1 MGHRA, CDR2 YSYEKL. This CDR3 reads CASSQEWASPSYEQYF. As DNA, the CDR3 is TGCGCCAGCAGCCAAGAATGGGCCAGTCCCTCCTACGAGCAGTACTTC.

This rearrangement joins TRBV6-5 to TRBJ1-5; 7 bases fit TRBD1. Germline V CDR1 and CDR2: MNHEY, SVGAGI. Germline trimming cut 9 bases from V and 2 bases from J; bases unmatched to any gene: 1. The CDR3 runs 12 residues. CDR3 sequence reads: CASDRGNQPQHF. In nucleotides, the CDR3 is TGTGCCAGTGACAGGGGCAATCAGCCCCAGCATTTT.

This chain links TRBV7-3 with TRBJ2-2, with D hard to call. Trimming cost V 2 bases and J 1 base, with 8 bases left between them. This CDR3 is built from 15 residues. Per the germline V gene, CDR1 is SGHTA and CDR2 is FQGTGA. The CDR3 is CASSLGRMNTGELFF. The CDR3 bases are TGTGCCAGCAGCTTAGGCAGGATGAACACCGGGGAGCTGTTTTTT.

V usage is TRBV7-9 and J usage is TRBJ2-7; D is tentatively TRBD1 or TRBD2 (5 bases each). Trimming took 3 bases from V and 3 from J, leaving 9 bases between them. Germline CDR1 is SEHNR and CDR2 is FQNEAQ (reference sequence). This CDR3 spans 13 amino acids. In DNA form, the CDR3 reads TGTGCCAGCAGCTTCATGGGGGACTACGAGCAGTACTTC. Its protein product is CASSFMGDYEQYF.

The chain is built from TRBV19 and TRBJ1-2, with 9 nucleotides matching TRBD1. The trim removed 11 bases at V and 4 bases at J, leaving 11 bases unmatched. Germline loops: CDR1 LNHDA, CDR2 SQIVND (reference sequence). The CDR3 loop spans 14 amino acids. CDR3 in DNA: TGTGCCGCTAAAAACACAGGGGGCGCCTATGGCTACACCTTC. It is translated as CAAKNTGGAYGYTF. Using reference TRBV19 and TRBJ1-2 for the parts outside the CDR3, the full variable domain is DGGITQSPKYLFRKEGQNVTLSCEQNLNHDAMYWYRQDPGQGLRLIYYSQIVNDFQKGDIAEGYSVSREKKESFPLTVTSAQKNPTAFYLCAAKNTGGAYGYTFGSGTRLTVV.

This clone was recorded a few times. The chain carries TRBV12-3 or TRBV12-4 and TRBJ1-2; D gene unclear. The length of the CDR3 is 13 residues. V was cut by 6 bases and J by 2 bases, with 10 bases left in between. Here the CDR3 DNA reads TGTGCCAGCAGCCTCGCGGAGAACTATGGCTACACCTTC. It encodes CASSLAENYGYTF.

This chain connects TRBV6-5 to TRBJ1-2, with D unresolved. Trimming took 2 bases from V and 4 from J, leaving 8 bases between them. CDR1 and CDR2 from the germline V gene are MNHEY and SVGAGI. The CDR3 consists of 13 residues. CDR3 protein: CASSYVSSYGYTF. In nucleotides, the CDR3 is TGTGCCAGCAGTTACGTCTCAAGCTATGGCTACACCTTC.

In nucleotides, the CDR3 is TGCGCCAGCAGCTTCGAGAACACTGAAGCTTTCTTT. Its translation: CASSFENTEAFF. The J gene is TRBJ1-1, the V gene TRBV5-1; D is unclear. From germline, CDR1 is SGHRS and CDR2 YFSETQ. This CDR3 contains 12 residues. Between the trimmed V and J ends, which lost 2 bases and 1 base, there was a span of 3 bases.

This rearrangement joins TRBV6-5 to TRBJ1-2; D gene unclear. CDR1 and CDR2 from the germline V gene are MNHEY and SVGAGI. V shed 0 bases and J shed 7 bases, with 6 bases lying between them. This CDR3 has 12 amino acids. The chain's CDR3 is CASSYSGLGYTF. The CDR3 DNA is TGTGCCAGCAGTTACTCAGGGCTTGGCTACACCTTC.